The T cell receptor (beta chain) described here comes from a study of cytomegalovirus exposure and HLA in healthy donors. Study results and limitations: A later analysis reportedly found fewer N-insertions in an Asian-associated ancestry cluster than the approximately 670-donor mean. Specific recognition of CMV antigens was confirmed in vitro for a few chains (all CMV-associated).

Researchers ran the PCR with 60 Vbeta and 13 Jbeta primers. Method: immunoSEQ multiplex PCR; TCRdb's copy keeps in-frame clones and lacks some. The table lists around 94,000 clones, around 78% of them singletons. This CDR3 has 15 residues. Germline assignment: CDR1 MDHEN and CDR2 SYDVKM. Trimming removed 5 bases from V and 4 bases from J; junction bases left unmatched: 8. The sample holds one count of this clone. The target antigen is unknown. The sequencing input was PBMCs. The chain is built from TRBV28 and TRBJ1-2; 9 bases align to TRBD1. This clonotype was sampled from a male donor in good health and CMV-seropositive. For the CDR3, the DNA is TGTGCCAGCAGTGCCCCCGGGACAGGGCCCTATGGCTACACCTTC. Translating gives CASSAPGTGPYGYTF.